Detailed here is one T cell receptor (beta chain). The table came from immunoSEQ multiplex PCR; TCRdb's copy has only in-frame clones and leaves some out. The sample yields 94,000 or so clones, more than 70% seen once. This entry is derived from a study of blood T cell repertoires in COVID-19. This clonotype was obtained from a woman aged 80 or older with active COVID-19. Sequenced: peripheral blood.

CDR3 sequence: CASSPFEVGKTKANYGYTF. The CDR3 DNA reads as TGTGCCAGCTCACCCTTCGAAGTAGGCAAAACTAAAGCTAACTATGGCTACACCTTC. The chain couples TRBV18 to TRBJ1-2; no definite D call. V was trimmed by 3 bases and J by 0 bases, leaving 23 bases between them. This CDR3 has 19 amino acids. The germline V gene encodes CDR1 KGHSH and CDR2 LQKENI.